This T cell receptor (beta chain) stems from a study of Ad26.COV2.S vaccination and SARS-CoV-2 variants. Study as a whole: Ad26.COV2.S shots went into the muscle once or twice, 56 days apart.

Treatment here: around 19 received Ad26.COV2.S at low or high dose, single or two shots; five or six received placebo; per-sample allocation not given. After the first vaccine or placebo injection, samples were drawn on day 63. A remark on this clone: Its target is unknown.

Study-wide findings and caveats: Breadth of non-spike TCRs did not differ between vaccinees and placebo recipients.

Profiled with immunoSEQ multiplex PCR; TCRdb holds only in-frame clones, not every one. Altogether about 350,000 clones are present, roughly nine tenths being singletons, with the ten largest covering about 6.4%. This CDR3 has 14 residues. The V gene's germline CDR1 is SGHRS and CDR2 YFSETQ. V trimming: 0 bases; J trimming: 10 bases; junction bases outside the gene matches: 6. The chain uses TRBV5-1 and TRBJ2-2, with 7 nucleotides matching TRBD2. The sample in question was peripheral blood, obtained in a trial of Ad26.COV2.S vaccine versus placebo. This receptor was obtained from a person aged 18-65 years who received the Ad26.COV2.S COVID-19 vaccine or a placebo. This CDR3 is CASSLGEGLAELFF. CDR3 in DNA: TGCGCCAGCAGCTTGGGGGAGGGCCTAGCGGAGCTGTTTTTT.